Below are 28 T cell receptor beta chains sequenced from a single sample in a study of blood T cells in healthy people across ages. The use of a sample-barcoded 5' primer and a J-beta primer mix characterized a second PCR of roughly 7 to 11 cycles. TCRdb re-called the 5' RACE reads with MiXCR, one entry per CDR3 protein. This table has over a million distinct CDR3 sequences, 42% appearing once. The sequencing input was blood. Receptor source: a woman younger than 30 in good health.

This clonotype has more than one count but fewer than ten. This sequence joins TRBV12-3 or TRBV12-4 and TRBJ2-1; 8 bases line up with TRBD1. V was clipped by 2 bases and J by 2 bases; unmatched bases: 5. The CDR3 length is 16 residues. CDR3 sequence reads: CASSLPPQGAYNEQFF. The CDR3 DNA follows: TGTGCCAGCAGTTTACCCCCACAGGGGGCCTACAATGAGCAGTTCTTC.

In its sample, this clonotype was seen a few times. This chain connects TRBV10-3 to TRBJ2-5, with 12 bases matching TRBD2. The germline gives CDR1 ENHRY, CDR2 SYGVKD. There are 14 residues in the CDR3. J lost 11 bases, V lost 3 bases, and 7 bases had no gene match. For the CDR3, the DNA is TGTGCCATCAGTGAAGGACTAGCGGGATCGGGGCAGTACTTC. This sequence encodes CAISEGLAGSGQYF.

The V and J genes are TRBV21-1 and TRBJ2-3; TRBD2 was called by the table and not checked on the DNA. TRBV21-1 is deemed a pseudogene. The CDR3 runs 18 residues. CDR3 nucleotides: TGTGCCAGCAGCAACCGGCAGATTAGACTAGCGGGAGGGGATACGCAGTATTTT. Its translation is CASSNRQIRLAGGDTQYF.

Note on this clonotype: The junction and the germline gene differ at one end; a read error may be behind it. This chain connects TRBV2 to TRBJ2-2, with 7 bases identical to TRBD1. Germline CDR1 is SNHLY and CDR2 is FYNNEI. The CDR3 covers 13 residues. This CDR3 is CASTGQNTEELFF. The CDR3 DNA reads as TGTGCCAGCACGGGACAGAACACCGAGGAGCTGTTTTTT.

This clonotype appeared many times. CDR3 in amino acids: CSVDSGQGWYEQYF. As DNA, the CDR3 is TGCAGCGTTGACTCGGGACAGGGTTGGTACGAGCAGTACTTC. The chain links TRBV29-1 to TRBJ2-7, with 9 positions matching TRBD1. CDR1 is SQVTM, CDR2 ANQGSEA, per germline. J lost 4 bases, V lost 3 bases, and 7 bases had no gene match. The CDR3 is 14 amino acids.

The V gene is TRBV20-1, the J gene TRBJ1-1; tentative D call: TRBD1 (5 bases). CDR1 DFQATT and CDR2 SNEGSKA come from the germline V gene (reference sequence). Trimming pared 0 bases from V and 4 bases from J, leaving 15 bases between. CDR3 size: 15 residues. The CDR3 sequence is CSARDLGRGPTEAFF. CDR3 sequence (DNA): TGCAGTGCTAGAGATTTGGGAAGGGGACCCACTGAAGCTTTCTTT.

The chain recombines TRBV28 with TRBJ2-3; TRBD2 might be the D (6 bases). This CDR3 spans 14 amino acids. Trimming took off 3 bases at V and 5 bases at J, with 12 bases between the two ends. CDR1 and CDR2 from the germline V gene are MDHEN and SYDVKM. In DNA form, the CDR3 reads TGTGCCAGCAGTTTTGCGGGGAGGTTAGATACGCAGTATTTT. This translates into CASSFAGRLDTQYF.

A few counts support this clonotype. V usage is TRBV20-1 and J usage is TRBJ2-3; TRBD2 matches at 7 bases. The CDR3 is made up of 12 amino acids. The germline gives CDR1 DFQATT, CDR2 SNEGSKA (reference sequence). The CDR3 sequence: CKISGSTDTQYF. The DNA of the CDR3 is TGCAAGATTAGCGGGAGCACAGATACGCAGTATTTT.

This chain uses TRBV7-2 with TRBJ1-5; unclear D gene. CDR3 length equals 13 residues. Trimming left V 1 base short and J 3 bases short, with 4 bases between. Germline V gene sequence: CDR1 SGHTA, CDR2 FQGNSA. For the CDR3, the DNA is TGTGCCAGCAGCTTAGAGACCAATCAGCCCCAGCATTTT. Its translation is CASSLETNQPQHF.

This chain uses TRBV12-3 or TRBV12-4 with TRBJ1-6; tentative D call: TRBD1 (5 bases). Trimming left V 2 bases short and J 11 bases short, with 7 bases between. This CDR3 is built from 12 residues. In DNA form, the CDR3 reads TGTGCCAGCAGTTTACGGGGGACACCCCTCCACTTT. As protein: CASSLRGTPLHF.

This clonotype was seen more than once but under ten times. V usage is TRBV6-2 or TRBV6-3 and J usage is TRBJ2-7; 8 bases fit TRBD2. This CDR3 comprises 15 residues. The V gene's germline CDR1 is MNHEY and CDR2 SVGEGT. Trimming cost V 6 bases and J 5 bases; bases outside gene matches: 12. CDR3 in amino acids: CASSLSAGEAHEQYF. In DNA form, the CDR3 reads TGTGCCAGCAGCCTCTCAGCGGGAGAAGCCCACGAGCAGTACTTC.

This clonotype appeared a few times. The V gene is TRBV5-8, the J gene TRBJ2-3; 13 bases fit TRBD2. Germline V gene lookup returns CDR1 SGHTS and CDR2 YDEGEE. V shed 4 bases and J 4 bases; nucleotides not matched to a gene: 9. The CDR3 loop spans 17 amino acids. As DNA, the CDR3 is TGTGCCAGCAGCGGGCTACTAGCGGGGGGGCCCGCAGATACGCAGTATTTT. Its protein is CASSGLLAGGPADTQYF.

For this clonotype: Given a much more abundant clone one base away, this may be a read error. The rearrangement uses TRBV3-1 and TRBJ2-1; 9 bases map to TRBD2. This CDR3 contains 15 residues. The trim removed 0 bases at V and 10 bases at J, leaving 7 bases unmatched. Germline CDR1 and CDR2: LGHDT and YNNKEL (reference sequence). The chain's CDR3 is CASSQDWTSAYEQFF. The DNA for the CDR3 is TGTGCCAGCAGCCAAGATTGGACTAGCGCCTACGAGCAGTTCTTC.

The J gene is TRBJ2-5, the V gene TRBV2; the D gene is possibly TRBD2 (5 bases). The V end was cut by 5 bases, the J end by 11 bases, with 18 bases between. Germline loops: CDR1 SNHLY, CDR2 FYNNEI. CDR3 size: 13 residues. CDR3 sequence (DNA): TGTGCCAGCAGTTCTAGCAGAGGCAATGAGCAGTACTTC. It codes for CASSSSRGNEQYF.

The CDR3 sequence is CASSYSLAGGGEQFF. The CDR3 DNA follows: TGTGCCAGCAGTTACTCGCTAGCGGGAGGTGGGGAGCAGTTCTTC. The genes are TRBV6-2 or TRBV6-3 and TRBJ2-1, with 11 bases fitting TRBD2. The V and J ends lost 0 bases and 10 bases, in that order; junction bases with no gene match: 5. This CDR3 comprises 15 residues. Germline CDR1 reads MNHEY; CDR2 reads SVGEGT.

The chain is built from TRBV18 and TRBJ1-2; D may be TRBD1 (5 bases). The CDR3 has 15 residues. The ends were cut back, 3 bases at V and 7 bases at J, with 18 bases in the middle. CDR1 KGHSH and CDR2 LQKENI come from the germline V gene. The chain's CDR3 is CASSPGVRASGGYTF. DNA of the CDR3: TGTGCCAGCTCACCGGGGGTCCGTGCTTCGGGTGGCTACACCTTC.

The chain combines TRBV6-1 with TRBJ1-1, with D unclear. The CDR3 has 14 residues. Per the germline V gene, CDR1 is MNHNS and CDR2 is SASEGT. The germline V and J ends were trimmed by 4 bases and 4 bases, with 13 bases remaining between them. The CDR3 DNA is TGTGCCAGCAGTGCAGAGGGAATCACCACTGAAGCTTTCTTT. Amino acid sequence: CASSAEGITTEAFF.

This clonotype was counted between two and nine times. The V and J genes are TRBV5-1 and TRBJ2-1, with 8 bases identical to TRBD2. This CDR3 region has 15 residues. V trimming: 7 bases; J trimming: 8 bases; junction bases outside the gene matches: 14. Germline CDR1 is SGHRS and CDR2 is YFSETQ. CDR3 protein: CASHRGGAYGDEQFF. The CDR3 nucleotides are TGCGCCAGCCATCGGGGGGGGGCTTATGGGGATGAGCAGTTCTTC.

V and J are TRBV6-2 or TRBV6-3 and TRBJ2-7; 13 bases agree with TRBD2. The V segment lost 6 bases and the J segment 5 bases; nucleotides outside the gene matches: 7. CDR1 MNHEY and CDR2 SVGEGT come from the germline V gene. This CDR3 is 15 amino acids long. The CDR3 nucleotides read TGTGCCAGCAGCCGGACTAGCGGGAGAATGAACGAGCAGTACTTC. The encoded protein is CASSRTSGRMNEQYF.

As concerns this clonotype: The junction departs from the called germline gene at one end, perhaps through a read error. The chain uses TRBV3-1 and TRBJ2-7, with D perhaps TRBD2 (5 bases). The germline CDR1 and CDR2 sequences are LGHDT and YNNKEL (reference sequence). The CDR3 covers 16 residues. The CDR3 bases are TGCGCCAGCAGCCAAGAATCTACGGGATTTAGATATGAGCAGTACTTC. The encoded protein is CASSQESTGFRYEQYF.

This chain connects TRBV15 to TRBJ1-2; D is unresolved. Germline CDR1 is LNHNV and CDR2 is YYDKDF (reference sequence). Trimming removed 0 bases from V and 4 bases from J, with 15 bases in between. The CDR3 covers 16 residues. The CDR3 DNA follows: TGTGCCACCAGCAGAGATCTTGGTGTCCCCATCTATGGCTACACCTTC. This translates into CATSRDLGVPIYGYTF.

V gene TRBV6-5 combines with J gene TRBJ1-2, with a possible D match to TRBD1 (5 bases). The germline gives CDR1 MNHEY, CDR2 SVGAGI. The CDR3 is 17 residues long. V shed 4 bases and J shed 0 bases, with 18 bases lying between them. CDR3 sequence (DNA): TGTGCCAGCAGTTCTTCAGGGAGAAAAACAGCTAACTATGGCTACACCTTC. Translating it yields CASSSSGRKTANYGYTF.

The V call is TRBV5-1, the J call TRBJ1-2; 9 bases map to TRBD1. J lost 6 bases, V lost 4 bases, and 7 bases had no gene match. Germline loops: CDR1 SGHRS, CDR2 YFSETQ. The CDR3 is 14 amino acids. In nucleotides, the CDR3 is TGCGCCAGCAGCGTGACAGGGGGAGATCATGGCTACACCTTC. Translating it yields CASSVTGGDHGYTF.

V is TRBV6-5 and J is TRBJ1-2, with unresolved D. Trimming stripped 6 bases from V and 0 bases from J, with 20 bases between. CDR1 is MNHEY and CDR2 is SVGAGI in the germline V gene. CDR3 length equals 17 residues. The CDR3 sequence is CASSPWAVAVPNYGYTF. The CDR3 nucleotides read TGTGCCAGCAGCCCCTGGGCAGTAGCCGTCCCTAACTATGGCTACACCTTC.

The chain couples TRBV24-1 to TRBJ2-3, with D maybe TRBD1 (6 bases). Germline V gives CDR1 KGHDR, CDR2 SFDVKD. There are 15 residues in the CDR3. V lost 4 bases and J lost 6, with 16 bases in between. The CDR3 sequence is CATSETTGSKDTQYF. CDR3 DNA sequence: TGTGCCACCAGTGAAACGACAGGCTCTAAGGATACGCAGTATTTT.

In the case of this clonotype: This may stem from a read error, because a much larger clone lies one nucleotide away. CDR3 region: CSARRGLAGTNEQYF. As DNA, the CDR3 is TGCAGTGCTAGACGGGGACTAGCGGGAACCAATGAGCAGTACTTC. This chain uses TRBV20-1 with TRBJ2-5, with TRBD2 identical over 13 bases. Germline lookup yields CDR1 DFQATT and CDR2 SNEGSKA (reference sequence). The CDR3 covers 15 residues. J was trimmed by 11 bases and V by 2 bases; bases with no gene match: 11.

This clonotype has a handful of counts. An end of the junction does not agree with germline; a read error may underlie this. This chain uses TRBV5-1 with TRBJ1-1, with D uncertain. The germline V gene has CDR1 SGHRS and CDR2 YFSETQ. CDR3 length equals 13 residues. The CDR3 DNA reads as TGCGCCAGCAGCTTGGATTTGAACACTGGAGCTTTCTTT. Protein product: CASSLDLNTGAFF.

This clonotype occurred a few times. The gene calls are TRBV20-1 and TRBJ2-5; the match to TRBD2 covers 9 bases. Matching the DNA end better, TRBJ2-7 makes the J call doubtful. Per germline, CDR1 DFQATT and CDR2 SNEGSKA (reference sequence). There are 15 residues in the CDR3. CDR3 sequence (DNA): TGCAGTGCTACTATTCCGGGACTAGCTGAGTACGAGCAGTACTTC. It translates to CSATIPGLAEYEQYF.